This T cell receptor beta chain was sequenced in a study of metastatic and nonmetastatic thyroid tumors. Patients underwent thyroid surgery, and none had received any treatment before it. After removal of 3 bases from V and 10 bases from J, the junction contained 8 bases not matched to a gene. Per germline, CDR1 SGHNT and CDR2 YENEEA. CDR3 length equals 15 residues. Using MiXCR, TCRdb re-called clones from the PCR reads. Of about 89,000 clones in the sample, roughly an eighth are singletons; the top ten hold roughly 8.2%. This clone was recorded at least ten times. J is TRBJ1-6 and V is TRBV11-3, with TRBD1 matching over 8 bases. This TCR was recovered from a female donor with papillary thyroid cancer or a benign thyroid nodule (not recorded which). Some clones in this sample may be carry-over from other donors' samples. Sample: tumor tissue. In nucleotides, the CDR3 is TGTGCCAGCAGCTTGGATCAGGGGGCAGGGTCACCCCTCCACTTT. Translated: CASSLDQGAGSPLHF.